Shown below are 7 T cell receptor beta chains from a single sample sequenced in a study of T cells in Graves' hyperthyroidism and ophthalmopathy. TCR beta CDR3 regions were amplified from RNA transcripts. RT-PCR in the first round (using the HTBI primer set) targeted the TCR CDR3. TCRdb passed the multiplex PCR reads through MiXCR, listing each CDR3 protein once. The sample has fewer than 600,000 distinct CDR3 sequences; approximately 15% are singletons. Material for sequencing was blood. These receptors all come from a woman between 35 and 50 years old with Graves' hyperthyroidism.

This clonotype was seen many times. This chain links TRBV27 with TRBJ2-1; D not certain. With 4 bases removed from V and 7 bases from J, the gap between germline ends came to 8 bases. The CDR3 consists of 12 residues. Germline CDR1 MNHEY, CDR2 SMNVEV (reference sequence). In DNA, the CDR3 is TGTGCCAGCAGTTGGAGAAAAAATGAGCAGTTCTTC. It codes for CASSWRKNEQFF.

This clonotype showed up many times. The chain carries TRBV28 and TRBJ1-2, with no clear D. Germline values: CDR1 MDHEN, CDR2 SYDVKM. Trimming removed 4 bases at V and 4 bases at J, with 13 bases between. The CDR3 consists of 14 residues. The CDR3 sequence: CASSSSAILYGYTF. The CDR3 DNA reads TGTGCCAGCAGTTCGTCAGCCATTCTCTATGGCTACACCTTC.

This clonotype was detected many times. The gene calls are TRBV5-1 and TRBJ1-1, with D unclear. This CDR3 is 14 amino acids long. Germline V lookup: CDR1 SGHRS, CDR2 YFSETQ. V was trimmed by 2 bases and J by 1 base, leaving 9 bases between them. CDR3 protein: CASSLTDPNTEAFF. In DNA form, the CDR3 reads TGCGCCAGCAGCTTAACAGATCCGAACACTGAAGCTTTCTTT. The full variable domain, in which reference TRBV5-1 and TRBJ1-1 provide the parts outside the CDR3, is KAGVTQTPRYLIKTRGQQVTLSCSPISGHRSVSWYQQTPGQGLQFLFEYFSETQRNKGNFPGRFSGRQFSNSRSEMNVSTLELGDSALYLCASSLTDPNTEAFFGQGTRLTVV.

The table lists this clonotype with many counts. The chain has TRBV28 and TRBJ2-4; TRBD2 matches 13 bases. This CDR3 comprises 20 residues. The ends lost 5 bases at V and 0 bases at J; junction bases unmatched: 13. Per germline, CDR1 MDHEN and CDR2 SYDVKM. The CDR3 is CASSRDRGLAGTLAKNIQYF. In DNA, the CDR3 is TGTGCCAGCAGTCGCGACCGGGGACTAGCGGGGACGCTAGCCAAAAACATTCAGTACTTC.

This clonotype came up a few times. This chain uses TRBV5-1 with TRBJ1-6, with 9 bases matching TRBD1. The trim removed 1 base at V and 13 bases at J, leaving 15 bases unmatched. CDR1 and CDR2 (germline): SGHRS, YFSETQ. This CDR3 contains 17 residues. The CDR3 reads CASSLNLAGQGSTPLHF. DNA of the CDR3: TGCGCCAGCAGCTTGAACCTTGCGGGACAGGGTTCGACGCCCCTCCACTTT.

The chain has TRBV6-1 and TRBJ1-5; maybe TRBD1 (6 bases). The CDR3 has 14 amino acids. Germline CDR1 is MNHNS and CDR2 is SASEGT. The germline V and J ends were trimmed by 8 bases and 6 bases, with 17 bases remaining between them. The CDR3 protein is CASWVQGFGQPQHF. DNA of the CDR3: TGTGCCAGCTGGGTACAGGGCTTTGGTCAGCCCCAGCATTTT.

This clonotype was seen many times. V gene TRBV19 combines with J gene TRBJ2-1; TRBD1 matches 10 bases. Trimming at V came to 9 bases and at J to 7 bases, leaving 12 bases not matched to a gene. Germline V gene data show CDR1 as LNHDA and CDR2 as SQIVND (reference sequence). There are 15 residues in the CDR3. CDR3 sequence reads: CASTPGQGIGNEQFF. The CDR3 nucleotides are TGTGCCAGCACACCGGGACAGGGGATTGGAAATGAGCAGTTCTTC.